The 9 T cell receptor beta chains below come from one sample, sequenced in a study of CD8+CD57+ T cells in acquired aplastic anemia. Whoever was chosen for sequencing had shown CD8+CD57+ cell expansion by flow cytometry. TCR beta VDJ and CDR3 were profiled, and genomic DNA was the template. TCRdb re-analysed the reads in MiXCR, keeping a single row per CDR3 protein. Of about 180,000 distinct CDR3 sequences listed, under 50% are singletons. Sample: sorted CD4+, CD8+, or CD8+CD57+ T cells (not recorded which) from PBMCs. The receptor source for this set is a human donor with aplastic anemia.

This clonotype ranks as medium-sized. The chain joins TRBV24-1 to TRBJ2-5; maybe TRBD1 (5 bases). V lost 3 bases to trimming and J lost 1 base, with 8 bases between them. CDR1 and CDR2 from the germline V gene are KGHDR and SFDVKD. This CDR3 has 14 amino acids. In nucleotides, the CDR3 is TGTGCCACCAGTGATAGTGACAGCCAAGAGACCCAGTACTTC. This gives the protein CATSDSDSQETQYF.

Note on this clonotype: This is likely a read error, given that the CDR3 carries no conserved phenylalanine or tryptophan at its end. The chain is built from TRBV25-1 and TRBJ2-1, with D perhaps being TRBD1 or TRBD2 (5 bases each). Germline CDR1 and CDR2: MGHDK and SYGVNS. The CDR3 consists of 14 residues. V was shortened by 10 bases and J by 2 bases, with 15 bases between the two germline ends. The CDR3, as DNA: TGTGCCACCTCGGGACGGGGACCCTACAATGAGCAGTTCTAC. Translating gives CATSGRGPYNEQFY.

The chain has TRBV7-9 and TRBJ1-1, with D tentatively TRBD1 (6 bases). Germline V CDR1 and CDR2: SEHNR, FQNEAQ (reference sequence). This CDR3 is 15 amino acids long. V lost 5 bases to trimming and J lost 1 base, with 14 bases between them. Here the CDR3 DNA reads TGTGCCAGCAGCGCCTACAGGGAGCAGAACACTGAAGCTTTCTTT. Its translation: CASSAYREQNTEAFF.

The V call is TRBV5-1, the J call TRBJ2-5; 12 nucleotides match TRBD2. J was trimmed by 5 bases and V by 0 bases; bases with no gene match: 5. The length of the CDR3 is 16 residues. CDR1 SGHRS and CDR2 YFSETQ come from the germline V gene. CDR3 nucleotides: TGCGCCAGCAGCTTGGCGACTAGCGGGAGAGGTGAGACCCAGTACTTC. Amino acids: CASSLATSGRGETQYF. The variable domain in full, completed from reference TRBV5-1 and TRBJ2-5, reads KAGVTQTPRYLIKTRGQQVTLSCSPISGHRSVSWYQQTPGQGLQFLFEYFSETQRNKGNFPGRFSGRQFSNSRSEMNVSTLELGDSALYLCASSLATSGRGETQYFGPGTRLLVL.

For this clonotype: This likely comes from a read error, as the CDR3 has no conserved phenylalanine or tryptophan at its end. The chain couples TRBV20-1 to TRBJ2-7, with 13 bases fitting TRBD2. This CDR3 is built from 15 residues. CDR1 and CDR2 (germline): DFQATT, SNEGSKA (reference sequence). V lost 2 bases and J lost 7; bases outside the gene matches: 8. In nucleotides, the CDR3 is TGCAGTGCTAGAACGCCGACTAGCGGGGGGAGTGAGCAGTACTCC. Residues: CSARTPTSGGSEQYS.

This rearrangement joins TRBV4-3 to TRBJ2-1, with D perhaps TRBD2 (6 bases). Per germline, CDR1 LGHNA and CDR2 YSLEER. The CDR3 spans 14 residues. V lost 4 bases and J 8 bases, leaving 15 bases between the germline ends. The DNA of the CDR3 is TGCGCCAGCAGCCCCGGAGGGGAAAAGTATGAGCAGTTCTTC. Translating it yields CASSPGGEKYEQFF.

This clonotype was counted many times. The chain joins TRBV5-6 to TRBJ1-4, with a tentative D call TRBD1 (6 bases). V was trimmed by 3 bases and J by 14 bases, leaving 14 bases between them. The CDR3 contains 12 residues. Germline values: CDR1 SGHDT, CDR2 YYEEEE. CDR3 bases: TGTGCCAGCAGCTCTCCTACAGGGATCCTGTTTTTT. Encoded protein: CASSSPTGILFF.

V is TRBV20-1 and J is TRBJ2-7; a weak D match, TRBD1 (6 bases). There are 16 residues in the CDR3. The germline V gene has CDR1 DFQATT and CDR2 SNEGSKA (reference sequence). V shed 2 bases and J shed 7 bases, with 24 bases lying between them. The CDR3 sequence: CSARTSLQGWSREQYF. DNA for the CDR3: TGCAGTGCTAGAACCTCACTACAGGGTTGGTCTCGTGAGCAGTACTTC.

This clonotype was seen ten or more times. The chain is built from TRBV15 and TRBJ2-1; D tentatively fits TRBD1 or TRBD2 (5 bases each). Per germline, CDR1 LNHNV and CDR2 YYDKDF (reference sequence). The CDR3 sequence is 12 residues long. V lost 9 bases and J lost 9, with 15 bases in between. CDR3 residues: CATRLSGSEQFF. The CDR3 bases are TGTGCCACTAGACTGTCAGGGAGTGAGCAGTTCTTC. Looking up the rest from reference TRBV15 and TRBJ2-1 gives the full variable domain: DAMVIQNPRYQVTQFGKPVTLSCSQTLNHNVMYWYQQKSSQAPKLLFHYYDKDFNNEADTPDNFQSRRPNTSFCFLDIRSPGLGDTAMYLCATRLSGSEQFFGPGTRLTVL.